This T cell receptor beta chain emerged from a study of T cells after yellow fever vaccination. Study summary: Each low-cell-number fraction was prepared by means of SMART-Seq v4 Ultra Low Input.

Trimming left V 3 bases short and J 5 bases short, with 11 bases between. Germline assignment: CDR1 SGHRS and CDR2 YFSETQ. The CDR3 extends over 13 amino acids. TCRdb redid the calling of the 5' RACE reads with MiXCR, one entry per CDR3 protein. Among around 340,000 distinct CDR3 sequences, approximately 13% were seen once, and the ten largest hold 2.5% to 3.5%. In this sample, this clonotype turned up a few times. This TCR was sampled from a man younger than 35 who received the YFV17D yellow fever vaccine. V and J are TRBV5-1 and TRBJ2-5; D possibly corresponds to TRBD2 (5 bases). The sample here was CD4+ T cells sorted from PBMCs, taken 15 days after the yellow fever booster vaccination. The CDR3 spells CASSWGVGETQYF. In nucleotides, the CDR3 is TGCGCCAGCAGCTGGGGAGTCGGCGAGACCCAGTACTTC. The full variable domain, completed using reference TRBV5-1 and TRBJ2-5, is KAGVTQTPRYLIKTRGQQVTLSCSPISGHRSVSWYQQTPGQGLQFLFEYFSETQRNKGNFPGRFSGRQFSNSRSEMNVSTLELGDSALYLCASSWGVGETQYFGPGTRLLVL.